The clone carrying this T cell receptor beta chain showed up many times. Antigen: not known. This entry is derived from a study of T cell repertoires in cytomegalovirus infection. Notes on the study in general: There were HLA-C-restricted CMV-specific TCR beta clonotypes dominating the ex vivo response.

This CDR3 spans 16 amino acids. Trimming took 2 bases from V and 5 from J; bases not matched to a gene: 5. Germline assignment: CDR1 SEHNR and CDR2 FQNEAQ (reference sequence). Using its own MiXCR run on the reads, TCRdb lists one record per CDR3 protein. This table has 500,000 to 600,000 distinct CDR3 sequences, about 15% appearing once. The receptor comes from a human donor in good health (CMV status not recorded). Some clones in this sample may be carry-over from other donors' samples. The chain recombines TRBV7-9 with TRBJ2-1; 11 bases are shared with TRBD2. The sequencing input was CD8+ T cells from PBMCs. The CDR3 here is CASSLRLAGGNNEQFF. CDR3 DNA sequence: TGTGCCAGCAGCTTACGTTTAGCGGGAGGGAACAATGAGCAGTTCTTC.